The clone carrying this T cell receptor beta chain was detected ten times or more. TCRdb independently ran MiXCR on the 5' RACE reads; one entry per CDR3 protein. The data show some 250,000 distinct CDR3 sequences, around 9.2% seen once. CDR1 is MGHRA, CDR2 YSYEKL, per germline. There are 16 residues in the CDR3. Trimming shortened V by 3 bases and J by 3 bases, and 17 bases separated the two germline ends. This entry comes from a study of CD8 T cells in ankylosing spondylitis. This clonotype originated in a male donor with ankylosing spondylitis or in good health (not recorded which). The sequencing sample was made of blood, either unsorted or a sorted T cell fraction (not recorded which). This sequence joins TRBV4-1 and TRBJ1-2; D unresolved. Here the CDR3 DNA reads TGCGCCAGCAGCCATGGGCTCATCGGTCCCTACTATGGCTACACCTTC. It yields the protein CASSHGLIGPYYGYTF.